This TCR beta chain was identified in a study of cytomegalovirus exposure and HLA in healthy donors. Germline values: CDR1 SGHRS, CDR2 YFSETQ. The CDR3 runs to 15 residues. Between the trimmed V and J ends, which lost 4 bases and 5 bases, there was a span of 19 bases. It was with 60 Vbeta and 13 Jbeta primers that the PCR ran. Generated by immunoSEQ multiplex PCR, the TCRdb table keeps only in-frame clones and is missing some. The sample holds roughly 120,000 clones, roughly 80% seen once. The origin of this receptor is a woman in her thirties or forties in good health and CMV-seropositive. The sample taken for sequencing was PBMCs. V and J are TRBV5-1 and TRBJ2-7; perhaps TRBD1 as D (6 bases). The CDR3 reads CASSPSVRGLDEQYF. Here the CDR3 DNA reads TGCGCCAGCAGCCCGAGTGTCAGGGGTTTGGACGAGCAGTACTTC.